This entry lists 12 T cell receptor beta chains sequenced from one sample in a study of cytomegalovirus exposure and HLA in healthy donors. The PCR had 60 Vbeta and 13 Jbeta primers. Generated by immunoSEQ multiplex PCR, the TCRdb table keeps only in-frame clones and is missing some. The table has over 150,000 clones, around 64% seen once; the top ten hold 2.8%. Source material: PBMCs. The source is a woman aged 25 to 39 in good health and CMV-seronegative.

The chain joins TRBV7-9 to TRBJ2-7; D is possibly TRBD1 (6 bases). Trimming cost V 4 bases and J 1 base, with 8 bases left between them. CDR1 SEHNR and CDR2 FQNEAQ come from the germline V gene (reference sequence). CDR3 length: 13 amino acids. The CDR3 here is CASSSGQSYEQYF. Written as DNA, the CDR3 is TGTGCCAGCAGCTCCGGACAGTCCTACGAGCAGTACTTC.

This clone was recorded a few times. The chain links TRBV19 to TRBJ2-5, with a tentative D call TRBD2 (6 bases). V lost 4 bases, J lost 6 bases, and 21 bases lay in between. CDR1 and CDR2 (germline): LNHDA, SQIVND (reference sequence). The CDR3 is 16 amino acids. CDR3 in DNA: TGTGCCAGTAGTACCTCGTTGGTTGGCGGGGATCAGACCCAGTACTTC. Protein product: CASSTSLVGGDQTQYF.

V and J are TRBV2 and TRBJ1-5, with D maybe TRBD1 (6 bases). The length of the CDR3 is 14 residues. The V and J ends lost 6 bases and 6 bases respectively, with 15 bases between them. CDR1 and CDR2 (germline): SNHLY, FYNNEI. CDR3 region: CASSEQGIGQPQHF. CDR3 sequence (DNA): TGTGCCAGCAGCGAACAGGGTATTGGTCAGCCCCAGCATTTT.

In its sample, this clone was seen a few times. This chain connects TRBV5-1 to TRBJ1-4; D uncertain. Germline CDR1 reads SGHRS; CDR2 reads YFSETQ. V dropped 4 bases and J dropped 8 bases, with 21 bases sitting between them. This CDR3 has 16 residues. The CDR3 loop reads CASSAYPTTPGEKLFF. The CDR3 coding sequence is TGCGCCAGCAGCGCCTACCCGACTACCCCGGGGGAAAAACTGTTTTTT.

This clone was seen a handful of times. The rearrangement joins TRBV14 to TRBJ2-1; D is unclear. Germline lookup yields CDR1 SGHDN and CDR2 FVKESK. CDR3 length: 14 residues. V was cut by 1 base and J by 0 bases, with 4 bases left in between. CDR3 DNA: TGTGCCAGCAGCCAAGGGAGCTCCTACAATGAGCAGTTCTTC. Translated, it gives CASSQGSSYNEQFF. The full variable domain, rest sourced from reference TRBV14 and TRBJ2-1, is EAGVTQFPSHSVIEKGQTVTLRCDPISGHDNLYWYRRVMGKEIKFLLHFVKESKQDESGMPNNRFLAERTGGTYSTLKVQPAELEDSGVYFCASSQGSSYNEQFFGPGTRLTVL.

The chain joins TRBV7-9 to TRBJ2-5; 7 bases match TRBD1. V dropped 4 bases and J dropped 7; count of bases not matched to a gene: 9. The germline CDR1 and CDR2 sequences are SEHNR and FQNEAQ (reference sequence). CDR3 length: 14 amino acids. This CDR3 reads CASSSRQGPGTQYF. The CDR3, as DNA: TGTGCCAGCAGCTCCCGACAGGGCCCTGGGACCCAGTACTTC. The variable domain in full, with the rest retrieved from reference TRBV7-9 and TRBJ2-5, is DTGVSQNPRHKITKRGQNVTFRCDPISEHNRLYWYRQTLGQGPEFLTYFQNEAQLEKSRLLSDRFSAERPKGSFSTLEIQRTEQGDSAMYLCASSSRQGPGTQYFGPGTRLLVL.

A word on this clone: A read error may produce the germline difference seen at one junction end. The CDR3 here is CAGSLQDGVQPQHF. The CDR3 bases are TGTGCCGGCAGTTTACAAGACGGGGTTCAGCCCCAGCATTTT. The V call is TRBV6-5, the J call TRBJ1-5; D unresolved. CDR1 and CDR2 (germline): MNHEY, SVGAGI. CDR3 length: 14 amino acids.

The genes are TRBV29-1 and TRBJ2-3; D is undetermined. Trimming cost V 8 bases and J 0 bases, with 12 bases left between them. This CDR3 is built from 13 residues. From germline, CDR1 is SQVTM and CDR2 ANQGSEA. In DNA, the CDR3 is TGCAGCTTACTGCTGGAGAGCACAGATACGCAGTATTTT. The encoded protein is CSLLLESTDTQYF.

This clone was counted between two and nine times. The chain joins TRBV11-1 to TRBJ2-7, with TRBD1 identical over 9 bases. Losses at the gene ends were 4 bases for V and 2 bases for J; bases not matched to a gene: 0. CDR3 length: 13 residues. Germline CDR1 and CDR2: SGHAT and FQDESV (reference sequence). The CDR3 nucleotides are TGTGCCAGCAGCTGGGACAGGGCCTACGAGCAGTACTTC. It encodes CASSWDRAYEQYF.

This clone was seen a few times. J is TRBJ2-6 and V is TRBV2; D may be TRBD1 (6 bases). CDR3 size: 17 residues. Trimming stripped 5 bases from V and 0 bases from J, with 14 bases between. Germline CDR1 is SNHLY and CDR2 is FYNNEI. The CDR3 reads CASSRDTITSGANVLTF. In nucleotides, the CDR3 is TGTGCCAGCAGTAGGGACACAATAACCTCTGGGGCCAACGTCCTGACTTTC.

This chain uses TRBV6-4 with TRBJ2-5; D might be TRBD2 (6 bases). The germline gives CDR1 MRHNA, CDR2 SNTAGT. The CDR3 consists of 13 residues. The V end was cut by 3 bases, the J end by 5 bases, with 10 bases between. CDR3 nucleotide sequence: TGTGCCAGCAGTGAGGAGGGTGGCGAGACCCAGTACTTC. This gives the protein CASSEEGGETQYF.

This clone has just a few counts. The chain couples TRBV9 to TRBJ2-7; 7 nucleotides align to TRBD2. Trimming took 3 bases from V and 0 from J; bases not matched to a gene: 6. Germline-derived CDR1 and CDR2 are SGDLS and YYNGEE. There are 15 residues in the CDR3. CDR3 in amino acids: CASSGHAGDSYEQYF. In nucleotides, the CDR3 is TGTGCCAGCAGCGGACACGCGGGGGACTCCTACGAGCAGTACTTC.